What follows is one TCR beta chain and its context. Its antigen target is currently unknown. Base-call qualities are not available, and no considerably larger clone is one nucleotide away. The meaning of the sample's time point label: baseline before oral tofacitinib. Lesional scalp punch biopsies and peripheral blood were obtained from alopecia areata patients. PBMCs were isolated by density centrifugation and stained for CD3, CD4 and CD8, and CD4+ and CD8+ T cells were sorted on a FACSAria. Trimming costs V 4 bases and J 8 bases, and their ends lie 12 bases apart. According to the germline V gene, CDR1 reads SGHDT and CDR2 reads YYEEEE. The CDR3, cysteine through phenylalanine, is 13 amino acids long. The read is trimmed to its CDR3 DNA, 39 bases read in frame from base 1. This specimen belongs to a study of CD8+ T cells in alopecia areata (dated by TCRdb to 2016 to 2019). At the level of the whole study: Treated patients were enrolled in an open-label pilot trial of oral tofacitinib at 5 to 10 mg twice daily for moderate-to-severe alopecia areata. Patients stayed on tofacitinib for 6 to 18 months and then had 6 months of follow-up off drug so that delayed response and recurrence could be assessed. In both human patients and the C3H/HeJ mouse model, the study applied high-throughput TCRbeta sequencing to look at T cell clonal expansion in alopecia areata. Human TCRbeta sequencing covered scalp tissue and sorted CD4+ and CD8+ peripheral blood T cells from patchy and totalis/universalis alopecia areata patients and healthy controls. Biopsies were taken from tofacitinib-treated patients at baseline and again at 4 and 24 weeks into treatment, and several of those patients also had a later scalp biopsy. Clonality in the scalp was compared among normal scalp (n=4), patchy alopecia areata scalp (n=8), and alopecia totalis/universalis scalp (n=8). RNA was extracted with the PAXgene miRNA kit for fixed scalp, the miRNeasy kit for PBMCs, and the RNeasy kit for mouse skin. immunoSEQ multiplex PCR using 35 Vbeta forward primers and 13 Jbeta reverse primers was used to amplify TCRbeta CDR3 regions.

Points the paper makes about the study in general: Unlike mouse skin, where gammadelta T cells dominate, normal human skin contains resident alphabeta T cells that get sequenced too, which complicates analysis of the scalp TCR repertoire. Compared with mice, TCR sequences shared between patients were less clear, possibly partly because of HLA diversity across the patient population. Compared with normal scalp, lesional scalp had higher clonality and more expanded CD8+ clones, particularly in alopecia totalis/universalis, a pattern that suggests antigenic drive.

The library was obtained by the immunoSEQ multiplex PCR assay. For TCR sequencing, RNA was extracted from every sample and reverse transcribed into cDNA to serve as template. SuperScript III was used to make first-strand cDNA, primed with a 2:1 mix of oligo-dT and random hexamers. A synthetic immune receptor repertoire was used to gauge amplification bias, and whatever bias remained was removed computationally. The original methods were these. Raw reads were preprocessed to remove errors, and CDR3 was defined by IMGT conventions from the conserved cysteine to phenylalanine. Clonality was computed by normalizing Shannon entropy by log2 of the number of productive unique TCRs and subtracting the result from 1. Scalp TCRbeta sequences were cross-referenced with sorted blood CD4 and CD8 repertoires so that the CD4 or CD8 identity of scalp clones could be inferred. Held by TCRdb, this immuneACCESS table contains in-frame sequences only and omits some clones. Under half of the omission traces to an unresolved V gene where checked; the cause of the rest is unknown. The DNA was the basis for D and trimming; V, J and clone size are from that table. This sample lists roughly 59,000 clones; roughly half were detected once. Clones ranked in the top ten supply about 15% of the sample.

This receptor was identified in a human donor with alopecia areata. The rearrangement joined TRBV5-6 to TRBJ2-2; no confident D gene assignment can be made. The sequences come from CD8+ T cells sorted from blood, collected at week 0. The DNA sequence is TGTGCCAGCAGCGGCGGCCCCCGAGGGGAGCTGTTTTTT. Translated, it reads CASSGGPRGELFF.